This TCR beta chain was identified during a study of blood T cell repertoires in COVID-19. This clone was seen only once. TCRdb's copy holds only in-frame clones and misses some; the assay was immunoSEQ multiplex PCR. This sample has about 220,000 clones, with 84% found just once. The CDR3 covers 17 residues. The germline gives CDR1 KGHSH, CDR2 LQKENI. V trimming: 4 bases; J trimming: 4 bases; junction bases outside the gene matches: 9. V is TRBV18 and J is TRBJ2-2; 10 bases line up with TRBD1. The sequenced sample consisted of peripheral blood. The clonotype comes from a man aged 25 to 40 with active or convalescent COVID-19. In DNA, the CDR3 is TGTGCCAGCTCACTCTCCGGGACAGGGGCGACCACCGGGGAGCTGTTTTTT. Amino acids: CASSLSGTGATTGELFF.